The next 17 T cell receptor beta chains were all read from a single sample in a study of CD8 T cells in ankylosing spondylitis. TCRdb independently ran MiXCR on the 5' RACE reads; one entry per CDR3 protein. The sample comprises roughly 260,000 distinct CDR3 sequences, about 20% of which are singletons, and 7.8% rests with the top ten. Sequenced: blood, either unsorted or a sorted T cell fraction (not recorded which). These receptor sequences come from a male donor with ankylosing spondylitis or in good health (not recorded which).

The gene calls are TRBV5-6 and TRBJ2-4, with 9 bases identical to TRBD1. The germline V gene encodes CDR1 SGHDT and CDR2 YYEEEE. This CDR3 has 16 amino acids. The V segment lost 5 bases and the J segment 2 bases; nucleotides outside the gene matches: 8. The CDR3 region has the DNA TGTGCCAGCAGTAGTTGGGGACAGGGCTCCAAAAACATTCAGTACTTC. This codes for CASSSWGQGSKNIQYF.

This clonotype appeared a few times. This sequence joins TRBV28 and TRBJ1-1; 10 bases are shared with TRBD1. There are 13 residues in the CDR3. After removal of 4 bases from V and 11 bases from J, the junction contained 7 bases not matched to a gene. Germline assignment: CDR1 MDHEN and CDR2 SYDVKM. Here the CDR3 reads CASSSPDRGYAFF. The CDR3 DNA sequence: TGTGCCAGCAGTTCCCCGGACAGGGGGTACGCTTTCTTT.

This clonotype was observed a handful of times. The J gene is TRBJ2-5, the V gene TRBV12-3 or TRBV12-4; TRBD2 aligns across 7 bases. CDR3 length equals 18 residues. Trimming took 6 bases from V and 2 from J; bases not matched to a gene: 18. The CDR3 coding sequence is TGTGCCAGCAGGGACTTTCGCCGGGGGGTTCGCCATCAAGAGACCCAGTACTTC. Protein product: CASRDFRRGVRHQETQYF.

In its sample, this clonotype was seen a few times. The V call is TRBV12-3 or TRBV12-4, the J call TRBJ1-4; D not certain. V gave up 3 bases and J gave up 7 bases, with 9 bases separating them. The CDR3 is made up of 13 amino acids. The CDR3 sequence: CASSFGRVEKLFF. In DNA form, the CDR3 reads TGTGCCAGCAGTTTTGGAAGGGTTGAAAAACTGTTTTTT.

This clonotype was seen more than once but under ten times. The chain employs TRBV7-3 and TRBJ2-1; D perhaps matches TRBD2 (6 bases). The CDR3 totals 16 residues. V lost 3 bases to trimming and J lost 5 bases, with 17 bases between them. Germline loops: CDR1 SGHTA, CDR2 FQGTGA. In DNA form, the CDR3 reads TGTGCCAGCAGCTTCGTCGCGACTAGGGCACACAATGAGCAGTTCTTC. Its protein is CASSFVATRAHNEQFF.

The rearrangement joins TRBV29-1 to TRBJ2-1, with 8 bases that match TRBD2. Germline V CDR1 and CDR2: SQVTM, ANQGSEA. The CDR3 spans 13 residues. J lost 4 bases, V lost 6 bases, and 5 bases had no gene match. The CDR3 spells CSVSGLAYNEQFF. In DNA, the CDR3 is TGCAGCGTCAGTGGACTAGCATACAATGAGCAGTTCTTC.

The CDR3 here is CASSSLQGIYGYTF. For the CDR3, the DNA is TGTGCCAGCAGCTCCCTACAGGGCATCTATGGCTACACCTTC. The genes are TRBV27 and TRBJ1-2; the D gene is possibly TRBD1 (6 bases). The germline V and J ends were trimmed by 6 bases and 4 bases, with 15 bases remaining between them. This CDR3 is built from 14 residues. Germline CDR1 and CDR2: MNHEY and SMNVEV (reference sequence).

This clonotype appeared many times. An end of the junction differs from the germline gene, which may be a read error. CDR3 sequence reads: CASSLDTGNTIYF. The CDR3 DNA follows: TGTGCTAGCAGCTTAGACACTGGAAACACCATATATTTT. V and J are TRBV7-7 and TRBJ1-3; D is ambiguous. Germline V gene sequence: CDR1 SSHAT, CDR2 FNYEAQ (reference sequence). The length of the CDR3 is 13 residues.

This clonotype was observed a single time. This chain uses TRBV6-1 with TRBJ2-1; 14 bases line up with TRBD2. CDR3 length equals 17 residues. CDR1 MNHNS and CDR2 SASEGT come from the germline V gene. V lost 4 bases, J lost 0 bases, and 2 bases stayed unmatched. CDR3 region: CASSGGTSGSSYNEQFF. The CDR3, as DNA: TGTGCCAGCAGTGGGGGGACTAGCGGGAGCTCCTACAATGAGCAGTTCTTC.

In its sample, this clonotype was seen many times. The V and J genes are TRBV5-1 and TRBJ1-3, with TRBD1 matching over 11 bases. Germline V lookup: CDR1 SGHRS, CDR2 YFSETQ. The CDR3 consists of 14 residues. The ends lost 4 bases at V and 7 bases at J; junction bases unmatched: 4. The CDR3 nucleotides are TGCGCCAGCAGCCTCCGGGACAGGGGGAACACCATATATTTT. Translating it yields CASSLRDRGNTIYF.

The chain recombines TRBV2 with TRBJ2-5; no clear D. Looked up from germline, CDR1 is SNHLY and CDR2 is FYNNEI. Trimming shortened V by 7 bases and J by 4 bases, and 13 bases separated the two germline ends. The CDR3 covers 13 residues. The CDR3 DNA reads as TGTGCCAGCAATAAAGGGTTCCGAGAGACCCAGTACTTC. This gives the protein CASNKGFRETQYF.

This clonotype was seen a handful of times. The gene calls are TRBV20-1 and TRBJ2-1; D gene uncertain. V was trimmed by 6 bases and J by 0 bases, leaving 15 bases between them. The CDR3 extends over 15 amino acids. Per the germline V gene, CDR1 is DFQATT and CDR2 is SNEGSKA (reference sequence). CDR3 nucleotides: TGCAGTGCCCAAGACCCGATAAGCTCCTACAATGAGCAGTTCTTC. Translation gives CSAQDPISSYNEQFF.

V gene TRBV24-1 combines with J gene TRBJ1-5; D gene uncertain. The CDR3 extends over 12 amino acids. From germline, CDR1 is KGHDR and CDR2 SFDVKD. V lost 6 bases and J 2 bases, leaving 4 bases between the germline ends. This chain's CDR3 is CATSMGNQPQHF. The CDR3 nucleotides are TGTGCCACCAGTATGGGCAATCAGCCCCAGCATTTT.

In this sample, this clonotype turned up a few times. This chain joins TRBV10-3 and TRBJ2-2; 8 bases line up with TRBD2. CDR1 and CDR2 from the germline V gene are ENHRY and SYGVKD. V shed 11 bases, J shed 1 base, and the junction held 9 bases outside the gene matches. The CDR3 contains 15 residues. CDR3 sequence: CAHHDSGGNTGELFF. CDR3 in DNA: TGTGCCCATCATGACAGCGGGGGGAACACCGGGGAGCTGTTTTTT.

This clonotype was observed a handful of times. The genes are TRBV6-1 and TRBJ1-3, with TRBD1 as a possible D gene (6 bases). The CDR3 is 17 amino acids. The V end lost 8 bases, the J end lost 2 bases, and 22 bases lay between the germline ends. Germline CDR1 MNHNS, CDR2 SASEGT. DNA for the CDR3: TGTGCCAGCCGCCTAGGGGGGCCCACACTGCCTGGAAACACCATATATTTT. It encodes CASRLGGPTLPGNTIYF.

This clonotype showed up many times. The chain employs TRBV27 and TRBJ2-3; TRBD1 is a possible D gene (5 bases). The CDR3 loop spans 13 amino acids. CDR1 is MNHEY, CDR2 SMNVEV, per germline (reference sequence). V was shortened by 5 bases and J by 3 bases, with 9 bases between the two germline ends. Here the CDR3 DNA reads TGTGCCAGCAGTACGCCAGGGACAGATACGCAGTATTTT. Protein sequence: CASSTPGTDTQYF.

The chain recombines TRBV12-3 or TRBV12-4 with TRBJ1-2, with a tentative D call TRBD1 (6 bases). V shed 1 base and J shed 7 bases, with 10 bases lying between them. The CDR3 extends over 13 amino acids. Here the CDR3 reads CASSLGQGCGYTF. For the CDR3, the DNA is TGTGCCAGCAGTTTAGGGCAGGGGTGTGGCTACACCTTC.